Shown below are 32 T cell receptor beta chains from a single sample sequenced in a study of blood T cell repertoires in COVID-19. TCRdb keeps only in-frame clones here, not all; method: immunoSEQ multiplex PCR. The table lists about 110,000 clones, approximately 85% of them singletons. Specimen: peripheral blood. These receptors came from a man in his forties with acute or convalescent COVID-19.

The rearrangement uses TRBV29-1 and TRBJ1-3; no clear D. The V and J ends lost 0 bases and 4 bases respectively, with 10 bases between them. CDR1 and CDR2 (germline): SQVTM, ANQGSEA. This CDR3 has 14 residues. CDR3 sequence: CSVEDRRGGNTIYF. CDR3 sequence (DNA): TGCAGCGTTGAAGATCGGCGGGGAGGAAACACCATATATTTT. The whole variable domain, remainder taken from reference TRBV29-1 and TRBJ1-3, is SAVISQKPSRDICQRGTSLTIQCQVDSQVTMMFWYRQQPGQSLTLIATANQGSEATYESGFVIDKFPISRPNLTFSTLTVSNMSPEDSSIYLCSVEDRRGGNTIYFGEGSWLTVV.

The chain couples TRBV3-1 (or the pseudogene TRBV3-2) to TRBJ2-5; 12 bases map to TRBD2. This CDR3 contains 16 residues. Trimming removed 3 bases from V and 4 bases from J; junction bases left unmatched: 6. In germline, CDR1 is LGHDT, CDR2 YNNKEL (reference sequence). The CDR3: CASSQGGLAGRETQYF. The CDR3 nucleotides are TGTGCCAGCAGCCAGGGAGGACTAGCGGGGCGAGAGACCCAGTACTTC.

V gene TRBV7-2 combines with J gene TRBJ2-7, with a weak D call TRBD2 (5 bases). The CDR3 is 15 residues long. Trimming stripped 2 bases from V and 0 bases from J, with 11 bases between. The germline gives CDR1 SGHTA, CDR2 FQGNSA. The CDR3 DNA is TGTGCCAGCAGCTTAATAAGCGGAAGCTCCTACGAGCAGTACTTC. This sequence encodes CASSLISGSSYEQYF.

The chain couples TRBV7-9 to TRBJ2-7, with TRBD1 identical over 8 bases. Germline V gene sequence: CDR1 SEHNR, CDR2 FQNEAQ (reference sequence). The V segment lost 8 bases and the J segment 5 bases; nucleotides outside the gene matches: 14. This CDR3 has 15 amino acids. CDR3 sequence: CASLNGGQVLDEQYF. The CDR3, as DNA: TGTGCCAGCCTAAACGGGGGACAGGTTCTCGACGAGCAGTACTTC.

The chain has TRBV3-1 (or the pseudogene TRBV3-2) and TRBJ2-1; D gene ambiguous. The germline V gene has CDR1 LGHDT and CDR2 YNNKEL (reference sequence). V lost 0 bases and J lost 0, with 9 bases in between. The CDR3 totals 16 residues. In DNA form, the CDR3 reads TGTGCCAGCAGCCAAGATGGAAGGAGCTCCTACAATGAGCAGTTCTTC. Translated, it gives CASSQDGRSSYNEQFF.

This clone was seen a single time. The genes are TRBV12-3 or TRBV12-4 and TRBJ2-1, with 7 bases fitting TRBD1. V lost 7 bases to trimming and J lost 11 bases; unmatched junction nucleotides: 11. CDR3 length equals 13 residues. The CDR3 loop reads CASTLRAGGQQFF. The CDR3 bases are TGTGCCAGCACCCTAAGGGCAGGGGGACAGCAGTTCTTC.

This clone was counted once. The V call is TRBV18, the J call TRBJ2-1, with 9 bases identical to TRBD2. Per germline, CDR1 KGHSH and CDR2 LQKENI. CDR3 length: 18 amino acids. V shed 0 bases, J shed 7 bases, and the junction held 13 bases outside the gene matches. CDR3 nucleotides: TGTGCCAGCTCACCACCGAATGGCGCGGGAGGGGGGAAGAATGAGCAGTTCTTC. Protein sequence: CASSPPNGAGGGKNEQFF.

The sample holds one count of this clone. The chain employs TRBV6-5 and TRBJ1-4; possible D gene TRBD1, 6 bases. The CDR3 has 14 residues. Between the trimmed V and J ends, which lost 6 bases and 6 bases, there was a span of 14 bases. Germline V gene lookup returns CDR1 MNHEY and CDR2 SVGAGI. The CDR3 reads CASSLRGGDEKLFF. Written as DNA, the CDR3 is TGTGCCAGCAGCCTCAGGGGAGGGGATGAAAAACTGTTTTTT.

This clone was recorded once. The chain carries TRBV20-1 and TRBJ1-2; D unclear. The CDR3 covers 9 residues. Germline CDR1 is DFQATT and CDR2 is SNEGSKA (reference sequence). Trimming cost V 6 bases and J 8 bases, with 7 bases left between them. The CDR3 is CSAAGGYTF. The CDR3 bases are TGCAGTGCGGCGGGGGGCTACACCTTC.

The DNA for the CDR3 is TGCGCCAGCAGCTTCAGCGAAGAGACCCAGTACTTC. It encodes CASSFSEETQYF. V and J are TRBV5-1 and TRBJ2-5; D is unresolved. This CDR3 contains 12 residues. CDR1 is SGHRS, CDR2 YFSETQ, per germline. V was trimmed by 2 bases and J by 3 bases, leaving 5 bases between them.

The CDR3 DNA is TGTGCCAGCAGTCCCAGGGGAACTAATGAAAAACTGTTTTTT. Translating gives CASSPRGTNEKLFF. The chain uses TRBV7-9 and TRBJ1-4; D perhaps matches TRBD1 (6 bases). V lost 6 bases and J 1 base, leaving 9 bases between the germline ends. CDR1 is SEHNR and CDR2 is FQNEAQ in the germline V gene (reference sequence). This CDR3 contains 14 residues.

This chain links TRBV5-6 with TRBJ1-3; no firm D call. CDR3 length: 15 residues. Germline V gene sequence: CDR1 SGHDT, CDR2 YYEEEE. Trimming stripped 1 base from V and 7 bases from J, with 15 bases between. CDR3 sequence (DNA): TGTGCCAGCAGCTTGATTTATTCGTCGTCTAACACCATATATTTT. Its translation is CASSLIYSSSNTIYF.

The rearrangement uses TRBV12-3 or TRBV12-4 and TRBJ1-2; TRBD1 might be the D (6 bases). V was pared by 4 bases and J by 6 bases, with 12 bases between. This CDR3 is built from 13 residues. The CDR3 nucleotides read TGTGCCAGCAGTTACAGGGTGGCGAATGGCTACACCTTC. As protein: CASSYRVANGYTF.

This clone showed up just once. The J gene is TRBJ1-5, the V gene TRBV10-3; unclear D gene. Trimming left V 2 bases short and J 5 bases short, with 7 bases between. Germline V CDR1 and CDR2: ENHRY, SYGVKD. The CDR3 runs 13 residues. The CDR3 DNA follows: TGTGCCATCAGTGAGGCCGAGTATCAGCCCCAGCATTTT. The encoded protein is CAISEAEYQPQHF.

This clone was counted between two and nine times. V and J are TRBV5-1 and TRBJ1-1; D is possibly TRBD1 (5 bases). Germline lookup yields CDR1 SGHRS and CDR2 YFSETQ. V was clipped by 1 base and J by 1 base, with 11 bases between them. This CDR3 contains 15 residues. The CDR3, as DNA: TGCGCCAGCAGCTTGTTGGGGGGGACGAACACTGAAGCTTTCTTT. It specifies CASSLLGGTNTEAFF.

The V call is TRBV11-2, the J call TRBJ1-3, with D unresolved. The CDR3 sequence is 12 residues long. Trimming cost V 4 bases and J 6 bases, with 7 bases left between them. Looked up from germline, CDR1 is SGHAT and CDR2 is FQNNGV. The chain's CDR3 is CASSSFLNTIYF. For the CDR3, the DNA is TGTGCCAGCAGCTCCTTCCTAAACACCATATATTTT.

The chain carries TRBV19 and TRBJ2-7, with D tentatively TRBD2 (7 bases). Per germline, CDR1 LNHDA and CDR2 SQIVND (reference sequence). The CDR3 consists of 16 residues. Trimming removed 5 bases from V and 2 bases from J, with 19 bases in between. The chain's CDR3 is CASSPRGTGGTYEQYF. In nucleotides, the CDR3 is TGTGCCAGTAGTCCCAGGGGTACGGGAGGCACCTACGAGCAGTACTTC.

The chain combines TRBV28 with TRBJ1-2; no definite D call. Germline lookup yields CDR1 MDHEN and CDR2 SYDVKM. The V end lost 5 bases, the J end lost 1 base, and 11 bases lay between the germline ends. This CDR3 contains 14 residues. The CDR3 nucleotides are TGTGCCAGCAGTCTCTTGGCCGATAACTATGGCTACACCTTC. This gives the protein CASSLLADNYGYTF.

The rearrangement links TRBV7-3 to TRBJ2-5; the D gene is possibly TRBD1 (7 bases). This CDR3 is 14 amino acids long. Germline CDR1 is SGHTA and CDR2 is FQGTGA. Trimming cost V 5 bases and J 6 bases, with 16 bases left between them. The DNA for the CDR3 is TGTGCCAGCAGCATGCAGGGGGGAACGAAGACCCAGTACTTC. Translating it yields CASSMQGGTKTQYF.

V gene TRBV7-3 combines with J gene TRBJ1-1; no clear D. Germline V gives CDR1 SGHTA, CDR2 FQGTGA. The CDR3 runs 13 residues. Trimming stripped 6 bases from V and 0 bases from J, with 8 bases between. CDR3 protein: CASRAQVNTEAFF. The DNA for the CDR3 is TGTGCCAGCAGAGCCCAGGTGAACACTGAAGCTTTCTTT.

This rearrangement joins TRBV5-4 to TRBJ1-1, with D perhaps matching TRBD1 (6 bases). V was cut by 7 bases and J by 2 bases, with 15 bases left in between. Germline V gene data show CDR1 as SGHNT and CDR2 as YYREEE (reference sequence). This CDR3 region has 14 residues. CDR3 nucleotides: TGTGCCAGCCAAAAGACAGGTGCAAACACTGAAGCTTTCTTT. This sequence encodes CASQKTGANTEAFF. Supplemented by reference TRBV5-4 and TRBJ1-1, the full variable domain reads ETGVTQSPTHLIKTRGQQVTLRCSSQSGHNTVSWYQQALGQGPQFIFQYYREEENGRGNFPPRFSGLQFPNYSSELNVNALELDDSALYLCASQKTGANTEAFFGQGTRLTVV.

The J gene is TRBJ2-6, the V gene TRBV5-6; TRBD1 might be the D (5 bases). Trimming left V 2 bases short and J 4 bases short, with 16 bases between. In germline, CDR1 is SGHDT, CDR2 YYEEEE. This CDR3 region has 17 residues. CDR3 sequence: CASSLWGTQAGANVLTF. CDR3 in DNA: TGTGCCAGCAGCTTATGGGGCACTCAGGCCGGGGCCAACGTCCTGACTTTC.

V gene TRBV6-5 combines with J gene TRBJ2-7; the D gene is possibly TRBD2 (5 bases). Trimming pared 6 bases from V and 2 bases from J, leaving 14 bases between. The CDR3 is 14 residues long. Germline CDR1 is MNHEY and CDR2 is SVGAGI. The CDR3 DNA reads as TGTGCCAGCAGCCCCTACCGGGAAGCCTACGAGCAGTACTTC. It translates to CASSPYREAYEQYF.

V is TRBV7-9 and J is TRBJ2-3, with a possible D match to TRBD2 (6 bases). The CDR3 is 13 residues long. Trimming took 4 bases from V and 6 from J, leaving 11 bases between them. CDR1 SEHNR and CDR2 FQNEAQ come from the germline V gene (reference sequence). The CDR3 coding sequence is TGTGCCAGCAGCTCCCGGACTACGGATACGCAGTATTTT. Translated, it gives CASSSRTTDTQYF.

The chain employs TRBV10-2 and TRBJ1-4; D gene unclear. The CDR3 has 14 amino acids. Trimming took off 2 bases at V and 7 bases at J, with 11 bases between the two ends. CDR1 and CDR2 (germline): WSHSY, SAAADI. CDR3 in DNA: TGCGCCAGCAGTGAGCTCGGGTTAACTGAAAAACTGTTTTTT. Translating gives CASSELGLTEKLFF.

The rearrangement joins TRBV6-1 to TRBJ2-2, with D unclear. Trimming removed 0 bases from V and 4 bases from J, with 12 bases in between. CDR1 is MNHNS, CDR2 SASEGT, per germline. The CDR3 consists of 16 residues. The CDR3 sequence is CASSEATGSVTGELFF. The CDR3 nucleotides are TGTGCCAGCAGTGAAGCTACGGGTTCGGTCACCGGGGAGCTGTTTTTT.

J is TRBJ2-1 and V is TRBV18; D is possibly TRBD2 (6 bases). This CDR3 comprises 13 residues. Germline loops: CDR1 KGHSH, CDR2 LQKENI. V shed 2 bases and J shed 13 bases, with 15 bases lying between them. CDR3 sequence: CASSPTGDSFQFF. DNA of the CDR3: TGTGCCAGCTCACCAACGGGGGACTCCTTTCAGTTCTTC.

V is TRBV7-8 and J is TRBJ2-1; TRBD2 agrees at 14 bases. This CDR3 has 17 amino acids. With 1 base clipped from V and 7 bases from J, the junction kept 6 bases outside the gene matches. CDR1 is SGHVS, CDR2 FQNEAQ, per germline. CDR3 loop: CASSLDPGLAGGNEQFF. The DNA for the CDR3 is TGTGCCAGCAGCTTAGACCCCGGACTAGCGGGAGGAAATGAGCAGTTCTTC. Together with reference TRBV7-8 and TRBJ2-1, the CDR3 gives the full variable domain: GAGVSQSPRYKVAKRGQDVALRCDPISGHVSLFWYQQALGQGPEFLTYFQNEAQLDKSGLPSDRFFAERPEGSVSTLKIQRTQQEDSAVYLCASSLDPGLAGGNEQFFGPGTRLTVL.

This chain uses TRBV2 with TRBJ2-2; the D is unclear. The V gene's germline CDR1 is SNHLY and CDR2 FYNNEI. V lost 5 bases and J lost 0, with 10 bases in between. The CDR3 is 15 residues long. The chain's CDR3 is CASSPDMSNTGELFF. The CDR3 DNA follows: TGTGCCAGCAGTCCAGACATGTCGAACACCGGGGAGCTGTTTTTT.

In its sample, this clone was seen once. The chain combines TRBV6-5 with TRBJ2-1; 7 bases align to TRBD2. V lost 2 bases, J lost 6 bases, and 7 bases stayed unmatched. This CDR3 comprises 15 residues. The germline V gene has CDR1 MNHEY and CDR2 SVGAGI. The CDR3 loop is CASSYRTRGSNEQFF. The CDR3, as DNA: TGTGCCAGCAGTTACAGGACTAGAGGATCCAATGAGCAGTTCTTC.

The chain has TRBV2 and TRBJ1-1; 9 nucleotides line up with TRBD1. The CDR3 has 14 amino acids. The V gene end was trimmed by 8 bases and the J gene end by 9 bases; junction bases not matched to a gene: 13. CDR1 is SNHLY and CDR2 is FYNNEI in the germline V gene. CDR3: CASGQTGGLLKAFF. CDR3 DNA sequence: TGTGCCAGCGGCCAAACAGGGGGCCTGCTTAAAGCTTTCTTT. Supplemented by reference TRBV2 and TRBJ1-1, the full variable domain reads EPEVTQTPSHQVTQMGQEVILRCVPISNHLYFYWYRQILGQKVEFLVSFYNNEISEKSEIFDDQFSVERPDGSNFTLKIRSTKLEDSAMYFCASGQTGGLLKAFFGQGTRLTVV.

Ten or more counts support this clone. The chain has TRBV9 and TRBJ2-7, with TRBD2 matching 9 bases. The CDR3 contains 15 residues. The germline CDR1 and CDR2 sequences are SGDLS and YYNGEE. Germline trimming cut 4 bases from V and 3 bases from J; bases unmatched to any gene: 8. The CDR3 region has the DNA TGTGCCAGCAGCCCTCGTAGCGGGAGTCACTACGAGCAGTACTTC. Protein sequence: CASSPRSGSHYEQYF.